The 13 T cell receptor beta chains reported below all come from one sample, sequenced in a study of somatic mutations in cytotoxic T cells in rheumatoid arthritis. The assay was immunoSEQ multiplex PCR, and TCRdb's table has in-frame clones only and misses some. This sample has about 12,000 clones, with 74% found just once. The sequenced material came from CD8+ T cells sorted from blood. Source of these receptors: a woman aged 40 to 50 in good health.

J is TRBJ2-7 and V is TRBV7-9, with 9 bases that match TRBD1. Trimming removed 4 bases from V and 3 bases from J; junction bases left unmatched: 4. Germline V lookup: CDR1 SEHNR, CDR2 FQNEAQ (reference sequence). The CDR3 has 14 amino acids. Written as DNA, the CDR3 is TGTGCCAGCAGCTCATCGACAGGGGGCTACGAGCAGTACTTC. Protein product: CASSSSTGGYEQYF.

This chain joins TRBV4-2 and TRBJ1-3, with D possibly matching TRBD1 (6 bases). V gave up 0 bases and J gave up 3 bases, with 12 bases separating them. The CDR3 totals 16 residues. In germline, CDR1 is LGHNA, CDR2 YNFKEQ. CDR3 region: CASSQETGYIGNTIYF. DNA of the CDR3: TGTGCCAGCAGCCAAGAGACAGGCTACATTGGAAACACCATATATTTT.

The chain joins TRBV28 to TRBJ2-3; 11 nucleotides line up with TRBD2. The V segment lost 4 bases and the J segment 2 bases; nucleotides outside the gene matches: 8. Germline V lookup: CDR1 MDHEN, CDR2 SYDVKM. The CDR3 totals 17 residues. CDR3 sequence reads: CASSWASGGRSTDTQYF. The DNA of the CDR3 is TGTGCCAGCAGTTGGGCTAGCGGGGGGCGATCCACAGATACGCAGTATTTT.

This sequence joins TRBV18 and TRBJ2-7; TRBD1 matches 9 bases. CDR1 and CDR2 from the germline V gene are KGHSH and LQKENI. This CDR3 comprises 16 residues. The V segment lost 2 bases and the J segment 1 base; nucleotides outside the gene matches: 6. The CDR3 nucleotides are TGTGCCAGCTCACCAACATGGACAGGGGAGTCCTACGAGCAGTACTTC. Translation gives CASSPTWTGESYEQYF. The full variable domain, completed using reference TRBV18 and TRBJ2-7, is NAGVMQNPRHLVRRRGQEARLRCSPMKGHSHVYWYRQLPEEGLKFMVYLQKENIIDESGMPKERFSAEFPKEGPSILRIQQVVRGDSAAYFCASSPTWTGESYEQYFGPGTRLTVT.

This clone has just a few counts. V usage is TRBV27 and J usage is TRBJ1-2; D not certain. The CDR3 runs 13 residues. Trimming took 6 bases from V and 4 from J, leaving 12 bases between them. Germline CDR1 is MNHEY and CDR2 is SMNVEV (reference sequence). The CDR3 DNA is TGTGCCAGCAGGGTCCAGGATGGCTATGGCTACACCTTC. Translating it yields CASRVQDGYGYTF.

As regards this clone: Compared with germline, one end of the junction differs, possibly owing to a read error. The gene calls are TRBV7-9 and TRBJ1-2; TRBD1 matches 9 bases. This CDR3 has 14 residues. Germline-derived CDR1 and CDR2 are SEHNR and FQNEAQ (reference sequence). DNA of the CDR3: TGTGCCAGCAGCCCCAGCCGGACAGGGGCTGATATGGGCTTC. Its translation is CASSPSRTGADMGF.

The V and J genes are TRBV7-9 and TRBJ1-1; D unresolved. Germline CDR1 reads SEHNR; CDR2 reads FQNEAQ (reference sequence). This CDR3 contains 14 residues. V dropped 2 bases and J dropped 1 base, with 8 bases sitting between them. The CDR3 region has the DNA TGTGCCAGCAGCTTAATACGGGGGAACACTGAAGCTTTCTTT. It encodes CASSLIRGNTEAFF.

V usage is TRBV27 and J usage is TRBJ2-4; no firm D call. The length of the CDR3 is 14 residues. Germline V CDR1 and CDR2: MNHEY, SMNVEV (reference sequence). V lost 0 bases to trimming and J lost 9 bases, with 12 bases between them. CDR3 sequence reads: CASSLSPDITIQYF. The CDR3 nucleotides read TGTGCCAGCAGTTTATCGCCCGACATCACCATTCAGTACTTC.

This clone was seen more than once but under ten times. The chain recombines TRBV7-3 with TRBJ1-1, with D possibly TRBD1 on 5 matching bases. Germline loops: CDR1 SGHTA, CDR2 FQGTGA. This CDR3 has 13 amino acids. V gave up 4 bases and J gave up 0 bases, with 6 bases separating them. The CDR3 bases are TGTGCCAGCAGCTCGACAGTGAACACTGAAGCTTTCTTT. It specifies CASSSTVNTEAFF. Together with reference TRBV7-3 and TRBJ1-1, the CDR3 gives the full variable domain: GAGVSQTPSNKVTEKGKYVELRCDPISGHTALYWYRQSLGQGPEFLIYFQGTGAADDSGLPNDRFFAVRPEGSVSTLKIQRTERGDSAVYLCASSSTVNTEAFFGQGTRLTVV.

This chain links TRBV28 with TRBJ2-5; D may be TRBD1 (6 bases). V lost 1 base and J 1 base, leaving 10 bases between the germline ends. Germline CDR1 and CDR2: MDHEN and SYDVKM. The CDR3 spans 15 residues. The CDR3 loop reads CASSLLLGGQETQYF. DNA of the CDR3: TGTGCCAGCAGTTTATTACTAGGGGGCCAAGAGACCCAGTACTTC.

V and J are TRBV6-1 and TRBJ1-1; 9 bases fit TRBD1. Germline values: CDR1 MNHNS, CDR2 SASEGT. With V trimmed by 2 bases and J by 5 bases, 3 bases remained unmatched. The CDR3 length is 14 residues. In DNA form, the CDR3 reads TGTGCCAGCAGTGAACTGGGACAGGGAACTGAAGCTTTCTTT. Amino acids: CASSELGQGTEAFF.

The J gene is TRBJ1-1, the V gene TRBV19; no firm D call. Trimming pared 4 bases from V and 4 bases from J, leaving 13 bases between. Looked up from germline, CDR1 is LNHDA and CDR2 is SQIVND (reference sequence). The CDR3 length is 14 residues. The CDR3 reads CASSTEPSTTEAFF. The CDR3, as DNA: TGTGCCAGTAGTACAGAACCTAGTACCACTGAAGCTTTCTTT.

This clone was counted between two and nine times. The chain recombines TRBV27 with TRBJ2-7, with D perhaps given as TRBD1 or TRBD2 (5 bases each). Trimming cost V 3 bases and J 2 bases, with 11 bases left between them. Per germline, CDR1 MNHEY and CDR2 SMNVEV (reference sequence). The CDR3 loop spans 14 amino acids. In DNA form, the CDR3 reads TGTGCCAGCAGTTTGAGGGGAATCCCCTACGAGCAGTACTTC. Its translation: CASSLRGIPYEQYF.